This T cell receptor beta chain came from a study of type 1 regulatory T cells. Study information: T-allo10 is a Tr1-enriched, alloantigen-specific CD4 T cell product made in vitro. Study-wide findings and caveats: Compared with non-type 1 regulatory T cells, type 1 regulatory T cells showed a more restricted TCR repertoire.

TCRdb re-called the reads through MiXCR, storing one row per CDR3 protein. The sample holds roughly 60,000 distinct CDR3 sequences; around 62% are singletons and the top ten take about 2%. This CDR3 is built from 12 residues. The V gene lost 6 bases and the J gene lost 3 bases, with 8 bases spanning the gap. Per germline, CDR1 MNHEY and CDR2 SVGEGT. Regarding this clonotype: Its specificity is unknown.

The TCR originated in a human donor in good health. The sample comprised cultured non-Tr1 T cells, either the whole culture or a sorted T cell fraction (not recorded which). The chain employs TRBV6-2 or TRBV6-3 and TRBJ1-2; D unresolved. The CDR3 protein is CASSEVDYGYTF. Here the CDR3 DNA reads TGTGCCAGCAGCGAAGTTGACTATGGCTACACCTTC.